Listed below are T cell receptor beta chains from one sample, sequenced in a study of cytomegalovirus exposure and HLA in healthy donors. The data were produced by immunoSEQ multiplex PCR, yet TCRdb's version contains in-frame clones alone and is incomplete. The sample records approximately 93,000 clones, about four fifths being singletons. Sequences were obtained from PBMCs. These receptors came from a male donor in good health and CMV-seropositive. Both conserved end residues are part of each CDR3. Each record gives: V gene, D gene, J gene, CDR3 protein, CDR3 DNA. The D gene is left open where the match is weak.

V gene: TRBV2
D gene: .
J gene: TRBJ1-6
CDR3 protein: CASVMESGSYSPLHF
CDR3 DNA: TGTGCCAGCGTAATGGAATCGGGGAGTTATTCACCCCTCCACTTT

V gene: TRBV7-2
D gene: TRBD2
J gene: TRBJ2-5
CDR3 protein: CASSLAGGGETQYF
CDR3 DNA: TGTGCCAGCAGCCTAGCGGGGGGTGGAGAGACCCAGTACTTC

V gene: TRBV29-1
D gene: .
J gene: TRBJ1-2
CDR3 protein: CSVPSNGGGYTF
CDR3 DNA: TGCAGCGTTCCCTCGAACGGGGGGGGCTACACCTTC

V gene: TRBV5-4
D gene: TRBD1
J gene: TRBJ2-7
CDR3 protein: CASSTGQGPHEQYF
CDR3 DNA: TGTGCCAGCAGCACTGGACAGGGGCCCCACGAGCAGTACTTC

V gene: TRBV9
D gene: .
J gene: TRBJ2-7
CDR3 protein: CASSGAPGAPYEQYF
CDR3 DNA: TGTGCCAGCAGCGGGGCACCAGGGGCTCCCTACGAGCAGTACTTC

V gene: TRBV11-3
D gene: TRBD2
J gene: TRBJ2-1
CDR3 protein: CASSPLGGLADNEQFF
CDR3 DNA: TGTGCCAGCAGCCCATTGGGGGGACTAGCGGACAATGAGCAGTTCTTC

V gene: TRBV6-5
D gene: .
J gene: TRBJ1-1
CDR3 protein: CASSPQGPLNTEAFF
CDR3 DNA: TGTGCCAGCTCTCCTCAGGGGCCCTTGAACACTGAAGCTTTCTTT

V gene: TRBV14
D gene: .
J gene: TRBJ1-2
CDR3 protein: CASSQVTGDGYTF
CDR3 DNA: TGTGCCAGCAGCCAAGTTACGGGGGATGGCTACACCTTC

V gene: TRBV9
D gene: TRBD2
J gene: TRBJ2-7
CDR3 protein: CASSVGGAAGEQYF
CDR3 DNA: TGTGCCAGCAGCGTCGGGGGGGCCGCGGGCGAGCAGTACTTC

V gene: TRBV18
D gene: TRBD2
J gene: TRBJ2-7
CDR3 protein: CASSPSPGRGFSYEQYF
CDR3 DNA: TGTGCCAGCTCACCATCCCCCGGGCGGGGGTTCTCCTACGAGCAGTACTTC

V gene: TRBV4-3
D gene: TRBD1
J gene: TRBJ1-5
CDR3 protein: CASSQGTGVNQPQHF
CDR3 DNA: TGCGCCAGCAGCCAGGGGACAGGGGTTAATCAGCCCCAGCATTTT

V gene: TRBV9
D gene: .
J gene: TRBJ1-1
CDR3 protein: CASSVEWGEPNTEAFF
CDR3 DNA: TGTGCCAGCAGCGTAGAATGGGGGGAACCGAACACTGAAGCTTTCTTT

V gene: TRBV19
D gene: .
J gene: TRBJ1-4
CDR3 protein: CASSISRVGEKLFF
CDR3 DNA: TGTGCCAGTAGTATTTCCAGGGTAGGAGAAAAACTGTTTTTT

V gene: TRBV5-4
D gene: .
J gene: TRBJ1-1
CDR3 protein: CASSLGPDTEAFF
CDR3 DNA: TGTGCCAGCAGCTTGGGGCCAGACACTGAAGCTTTCTTT

V gene: TRBV7-2
D gene: TRBD2
J gene: TRBJ2-1
CDR3 protein: CASSPRTGGEQFF
CDR3 DNA: TGTGCCAGCAGCCCCCGGACGGGGGGAGAGCAGTTCTTC

V gene: TRBV7-7
D gene: TRBD1
J gene: TRBJ2-1
CDR3 protein: CASRAGTGVNNEQFF
CDR3 DNA: TGTGCTAGCAGGGCCGGGACAGGGGTGAACAATGAGCAGTTCTTC